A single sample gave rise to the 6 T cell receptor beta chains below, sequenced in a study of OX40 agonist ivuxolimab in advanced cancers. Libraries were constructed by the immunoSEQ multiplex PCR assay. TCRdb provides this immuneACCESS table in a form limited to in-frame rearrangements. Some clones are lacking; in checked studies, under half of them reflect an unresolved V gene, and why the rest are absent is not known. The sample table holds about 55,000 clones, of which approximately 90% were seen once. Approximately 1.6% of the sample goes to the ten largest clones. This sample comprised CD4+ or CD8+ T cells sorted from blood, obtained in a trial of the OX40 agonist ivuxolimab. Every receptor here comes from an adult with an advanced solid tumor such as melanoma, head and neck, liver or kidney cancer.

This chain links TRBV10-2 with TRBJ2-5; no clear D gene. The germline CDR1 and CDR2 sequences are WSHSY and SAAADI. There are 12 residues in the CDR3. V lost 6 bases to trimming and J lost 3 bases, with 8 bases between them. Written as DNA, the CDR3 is TGCGCCAGCAGCGGACGGAAAGAGACCCAGTACTTC. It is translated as CASSGRKETQYF.

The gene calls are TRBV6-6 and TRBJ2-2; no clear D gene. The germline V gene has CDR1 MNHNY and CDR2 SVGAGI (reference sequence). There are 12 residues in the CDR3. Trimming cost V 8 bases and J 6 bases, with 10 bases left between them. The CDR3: CASSGDAGELFF. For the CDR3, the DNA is TGTGCCAGCTCGGGCGACGCCGGGGAGCTGTTTTTT.

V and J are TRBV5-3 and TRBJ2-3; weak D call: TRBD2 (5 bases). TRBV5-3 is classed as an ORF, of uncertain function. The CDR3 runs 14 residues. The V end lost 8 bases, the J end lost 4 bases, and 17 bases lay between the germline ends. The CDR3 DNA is TGTGCCAGCAGCACTATGGTCGGGGCAGATACGCAGTATTTT. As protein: CASSTMVGADTQYF.

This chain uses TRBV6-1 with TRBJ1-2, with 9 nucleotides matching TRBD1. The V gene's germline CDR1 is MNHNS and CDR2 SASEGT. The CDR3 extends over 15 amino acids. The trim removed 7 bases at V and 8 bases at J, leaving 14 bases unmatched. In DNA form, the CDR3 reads TGTGCCAGCACCGTCCCGGGACAGGGCTCGGTGGGCTACACCTTC. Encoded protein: CASTVPGQGSVGYTF.

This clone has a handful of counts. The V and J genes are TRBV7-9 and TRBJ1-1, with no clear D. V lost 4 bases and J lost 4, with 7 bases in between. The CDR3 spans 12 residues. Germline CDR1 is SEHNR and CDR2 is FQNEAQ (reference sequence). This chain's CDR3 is CASSSPTTEAFF. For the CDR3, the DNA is TGTGCCAGCAGCTCGCCAACCACTGAAGCTTTCTTT.

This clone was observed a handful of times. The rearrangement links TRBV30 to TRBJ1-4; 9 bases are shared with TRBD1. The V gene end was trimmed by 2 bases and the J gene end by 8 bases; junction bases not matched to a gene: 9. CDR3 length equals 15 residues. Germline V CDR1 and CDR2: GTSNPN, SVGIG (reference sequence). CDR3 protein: CAWSTPDRGGEKLFF. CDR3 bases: TGTGCCTGGAGTACCCCGGACAGGGGAGGCGAAAAACTGTTTTTT.